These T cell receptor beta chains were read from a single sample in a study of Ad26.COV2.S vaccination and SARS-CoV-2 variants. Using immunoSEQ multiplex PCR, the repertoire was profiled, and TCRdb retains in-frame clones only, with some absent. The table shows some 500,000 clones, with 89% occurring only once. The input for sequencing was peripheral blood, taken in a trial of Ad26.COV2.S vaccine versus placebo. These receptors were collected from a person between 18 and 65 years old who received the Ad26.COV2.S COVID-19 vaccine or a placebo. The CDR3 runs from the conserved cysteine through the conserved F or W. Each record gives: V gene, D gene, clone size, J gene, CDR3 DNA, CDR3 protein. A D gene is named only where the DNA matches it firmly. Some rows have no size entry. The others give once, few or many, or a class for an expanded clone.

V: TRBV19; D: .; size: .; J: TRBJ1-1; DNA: TGTGCCAGTAGTATAGCGTGGGGGCGGAAGACTGAAGCTTTCTTT; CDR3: CASSIAWGRKTEAFF
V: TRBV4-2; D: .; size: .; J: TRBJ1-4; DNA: TGTGCCAGCAGCCTACAAAGGACAGTTATTAATGAAAAACTGTTTTTT; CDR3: CASSLQRTVINEKLFF
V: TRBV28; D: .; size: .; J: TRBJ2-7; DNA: TGTGCCAGCAGTTTTCCTGGACAGCTTTCCTACGAGCAGTACTTC; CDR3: CASSFPGQLSYEQYF
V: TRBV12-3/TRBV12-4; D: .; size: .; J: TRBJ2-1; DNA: TGTGCCAGCAGGCGGACTGCGAATGAGCAGTTCTTC; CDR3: CASRRTANEQFF
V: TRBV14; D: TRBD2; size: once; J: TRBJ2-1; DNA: TGTGCCAGCAGCCAAGATTGGGGACTAGCCGTCTACAATGAGCAGTTCTTC; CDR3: CASSQDWGLAVYNEQFF
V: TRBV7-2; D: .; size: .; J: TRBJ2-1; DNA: TGTGCCAGCAGCTTAGCCCCAACTGGACTTACCTACAATGAGCAGTTCTTC; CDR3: CASSLAPTGLTYNEQFF
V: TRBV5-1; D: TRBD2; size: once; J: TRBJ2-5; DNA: TGCGCCAGCAGCTCCTCTAGCGGAGCTCAAGAGACCCAGTACTTC; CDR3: CASSSSSGAQETQYF
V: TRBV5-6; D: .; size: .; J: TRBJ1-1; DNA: TGTGCCAGCAGCTTGAGAGGGCGGAACACTGAAGCTTTCTTT; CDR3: CASSLRGRNTEAFF
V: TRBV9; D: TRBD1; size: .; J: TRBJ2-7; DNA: TGTGCCAGCAGCGCACAGGGGGCCTTCGGACTCCCCACACCCTCTCAGCAGTACTTC; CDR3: CASSAQGAFGLPTPSQQYF
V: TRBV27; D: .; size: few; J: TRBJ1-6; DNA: TGTGCCAGCAGTTTACGAAATCAGGGGAGCTCCTATAATTCACCCCTCCACTTT; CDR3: CASSLRNQGSSYNSPLHF
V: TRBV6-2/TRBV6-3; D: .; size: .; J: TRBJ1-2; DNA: TGTGCCAGCAGCCGGCGACCCCAGTCGCAGCGGTCCGCCATTGGTGGCTACACCTTC; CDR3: CASSRRPQSQRSAIGGYTF
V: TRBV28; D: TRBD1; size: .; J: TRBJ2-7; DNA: TGTGCCAGCAGTTTTTCCGGGACAGGGGGACACGAGCAGTACTTC; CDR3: CASSFSGTGGHEQYF
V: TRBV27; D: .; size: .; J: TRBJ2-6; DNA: TGTGCCAGCAGTTACACCCCAGCGGCTGGGGCCAACGTCCTGACTTTC; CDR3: CASSYTPAAGANVLTF
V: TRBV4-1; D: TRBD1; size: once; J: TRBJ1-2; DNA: TGCGCCAGCAGCCAAGAACAGGGGAACTATGGCTACACCTTC; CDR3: CASSQEQGNYGYTF
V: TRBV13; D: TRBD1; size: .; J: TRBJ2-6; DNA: TGTGCCAGCAGCCACAAAGCAGGGGGCAGGGCTGGGGCCAACGTCCTGACTTTC; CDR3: CASSHKAGGRAGANVLTF
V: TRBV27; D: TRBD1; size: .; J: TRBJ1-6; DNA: TGTGCCAGCAGGGACAGGCTCTATAATTCACCCCTCCACTTT; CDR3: CASRDRLYNSPLHF
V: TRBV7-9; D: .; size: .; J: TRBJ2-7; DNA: TGTGCCAGCAGCTTAGGTCCTCACGAGCAGTACTTC; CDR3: CASSLGPHEQYF
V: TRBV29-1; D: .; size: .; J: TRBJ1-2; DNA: TGCAGCGGGGGGTTTCTGGGAGGCTACACCTTC; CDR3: CSGGFLGGYTF
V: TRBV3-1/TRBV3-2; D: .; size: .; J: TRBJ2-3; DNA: TGTGCCAGCAGCCAAGATCTAGGCGGTCGCACAGATACGCAGTATTTT; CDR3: CASSQDLGGRTDTQYF
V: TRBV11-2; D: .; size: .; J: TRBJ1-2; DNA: TGTGCCAGCAGCGGGGGTGCAGGGGACTCGTTTAACTATGGCTACACCTTC; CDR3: CASSGGAGDSFNYGYTF
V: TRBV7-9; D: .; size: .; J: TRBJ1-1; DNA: TGTGCCAGCAGCTCCCAGGAGAACACTGAAGCTTTCTTT; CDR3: CASSSQENTEAFF
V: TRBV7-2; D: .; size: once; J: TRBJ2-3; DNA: TGTGCCAGCAGCTTAGGGCCGGGAGTCACAGATACGCAGTATTTT; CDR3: CASSLGPGVTDTQYF
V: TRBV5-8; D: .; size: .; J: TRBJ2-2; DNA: TGTGCCAGCAGCCCGACTTTGGACGGGGAGCTGTTTTTT; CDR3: CASSPTLDGELFF
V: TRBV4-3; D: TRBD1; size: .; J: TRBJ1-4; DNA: TGCGCCAGCAGCCCCTGGGACAGCCCGACAACTAATGAAAAACTGTTTTTT; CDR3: CASSPWDSPTTNEKLFF
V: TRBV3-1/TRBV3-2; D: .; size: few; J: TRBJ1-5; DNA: TGTGCCAGCAGCCTGGGAAATCAGCCCCAGCATTTT; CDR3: CASSLGNQPQHF
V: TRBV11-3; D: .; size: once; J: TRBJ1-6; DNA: TGTGCCAGCAGCGTTGTGACGGATTTCGGTTCACCCCTCCACTTT; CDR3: CASSVVTDFGSPLHF
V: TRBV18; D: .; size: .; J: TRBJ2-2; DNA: TGTGCCAGCTCACCACAAAGGACCACCGGGGAGCTGTTTTTT; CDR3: CASSPQRTTGELFF
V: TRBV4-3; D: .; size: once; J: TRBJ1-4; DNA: TGCGCCAGCAGCCATGGGACGGCTGTTGCAACTAATGAAAAACTGTTTTTT; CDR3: CASSHGTAVATNEKLFF
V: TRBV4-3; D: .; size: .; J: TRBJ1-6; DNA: TGCGCCAGCAGCCGCGCTCTTCGGACGGCTGATTCACCCCTCCACTTT; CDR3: CASSRALRTADSPLHF
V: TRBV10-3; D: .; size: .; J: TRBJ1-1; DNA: TGTGCCATCAGGGCCACCACTGAAGCTTTCTTT; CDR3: CAIRATTEAFF
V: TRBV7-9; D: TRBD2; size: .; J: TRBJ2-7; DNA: TGTGCCAGCAGCTTAGAGGACGGGGGGAGCGAGCAGTACTTC; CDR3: CASSLEDGGSEQYF
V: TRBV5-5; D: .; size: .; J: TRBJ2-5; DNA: TGTGCCAGCAGCTTCACCGGGATCCCGGCGGGAGAGACCCAGTACTTC; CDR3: CASSFTGIPAGETQYF